Below are 7 T cell receptor beta chains sequenced from a single sample in a study of blood T cell repertoires in COVID-19. Sequenced by immunoSEQ multiplex PCR; TCRdb stores in-frame clones only, minus some. The sample records over 50,000 clones, around 84% being singletons. Source material: peripheral blood. These receptors all stem from a man between 65 and 80 years old with active COVID-19.

V gene TRBV18 combines with J gene TRBJ1-4; 8 positions agree with TRBD1. The CDR3 loop spans 15 amino acids. Germline V gene lookup returns CDR1 KGHSH and CDR2 LQKENI. J was trimmed by 8 bases and V by 5 bases; bases with no gene match: 10. CDR3 sequence reads: CASSSTGGNKEKLFF. CDR3 DNA sequence: TGTGCCAGCTCATCTACAGGGGGGAATAAAGAAAAACTGTTTTTT. Drawing the rest from reference TRBV18 and TRBJ1-4, the complete variable domain is NAGVMQNPRHLVRRRGQEARLRCSPMKGHSHVYWYRQLPEEGLKFMVYLQKENIIDESGMPKERFSAEFPKEGPSILRIQQVVRGDSAAYFCASSSTGGNKEKLFFGSGTQLSVL.

The gene calls are TRBV13 and TRBJ2-1; 14 positions match TRBD2. The CDR3 is 17 amino acids. V lost 0 bases and J lost 5; bases outside the gene matches: 3. Germline CDR1 reads PRHDT; CDR2 reads FYEKMQ (reference sequence). The CDR3 is CASSLGTSGGVDNEQFF. In DNA form, the CDR3 reads TGTGCCAGCAGCTTAGGGACTAGCGGGGGGGTCGACAATGAGCAGTTCTTC.

The gene calls are TRBV6-5 and TRBJ1-1; a weak D match, TRBD1 (6 bases). The CDR3 is made up of 15 amino acids. Trimming took 8 bases from V and 3 from J, leaving 19 bases between them. CDR1 is MNHEY, CDR2 SVGAGI, per germline. In DNA form, the CDR3 reads TGTGCCAGCCTTAAACCAGGGGCAGGGTACACTGAAGCTTTCTTT. Protein sequence: CASLKPGAGYTEAFF.

The CDR3 bases are TGTGCCACCAGCCCCTCAGCGGGGGGGCCTCATGAGCAGTTCTTC. Translated, it gives CATSPSAGGPHEQFF. The chain couples TRBV15 to TRBJ2-1; TRBD2 matches at 10 bases. The CDR3 has 15 residues. J was trimmed by 8 bases and V by 5 bases; bases with no gene match: 9. The germline CDR1 and CDR2 sequences are LNHNV and YYDKDF (reference sequence).

The gene calls are TRBV9 and TRBJ2-7, with D tentatively TRBD1 (7 bases). CDR3 length: 16 residues. The ends were cut back, 5 bases at V and 4 bases at J, with 22 bases in the middle. CDR1 is SGDLS, CDR2 YYNGEE, per germline. The CDR3 bases are TGTGCCAGCAGTTATTCGGAGGGGGCTCCCTTTTACGAGCAGTACTTC. This translates into CASSYSEGAPFYEQYF.

This clone has just a few counts. At one end, the junction sequence differs from germline, possibly due to a read error. The chain combines TRBV7-7 with TRBJ1-4; TRBD1 aligns across 7 bases. The CDR3 is made up of 15 amino acids. Germline lookup yields CDR1 SSHAT and CDR2 FNYEAQ (reference sequence). The CDR3 region is CASSRGTATDEKLFF. As DNA, the CDR3 is TGTGCTAGCAGTCGGGGGACAGCCACTGATGAAAAACTGTTTTTT.

The chain combines TRBV6-5 with TRBJ1-1; perhaps TRBD1 as D (6 bases). Germline values: CDR1 MNHEY, CDR2 SVGAGI. CDR3 length equals 15 residues. The germline V and J ends were trimmed by 0 bases and 0 bases, with 8 bases remaining between them. Here the CDR3 DNA reads TGTGCCAGCAGTTACTCGGGGGCCATGAACACTGAAGCTTTCTTT. It specifies CASSYSGAMNTEAFF.